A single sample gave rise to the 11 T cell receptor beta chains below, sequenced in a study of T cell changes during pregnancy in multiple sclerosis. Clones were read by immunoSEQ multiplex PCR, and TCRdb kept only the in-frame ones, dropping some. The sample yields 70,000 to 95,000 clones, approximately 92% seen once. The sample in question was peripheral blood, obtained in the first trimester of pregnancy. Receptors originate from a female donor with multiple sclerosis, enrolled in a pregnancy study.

Written as DNA, the CDR3 is TGTGCCAGCAGCCAAGATGTAGGACTAGTCTCCTACGAGCAGTACTTC. It translates to CASSQDVGLVSYEQYF. The chain has TRBV5-4 and TRBJ2-7; 7 bases align to TRBD2. The V and J ends lost 4 bases and 0 bases, in that order; junction bases with no gene match: 10. This CDR3 has 16 residues. CDR1 is SGHNT, CDR2 YYREEE, per germline (reference sequence).

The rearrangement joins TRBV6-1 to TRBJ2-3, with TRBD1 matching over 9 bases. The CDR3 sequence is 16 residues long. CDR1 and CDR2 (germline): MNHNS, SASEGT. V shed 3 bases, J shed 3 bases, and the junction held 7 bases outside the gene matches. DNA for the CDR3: TGTGCCAGCAGTGACCCGACAGGGGGATTAACAGATACGCAGTATTTT. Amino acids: CASSDPTGGLTDTQYF.

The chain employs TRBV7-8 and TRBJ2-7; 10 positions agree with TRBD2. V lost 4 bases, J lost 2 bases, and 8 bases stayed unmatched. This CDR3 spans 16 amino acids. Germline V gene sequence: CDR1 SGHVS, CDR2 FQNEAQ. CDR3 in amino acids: CASSSRGSGGPYEQYF. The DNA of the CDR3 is TGTGCCAGCAGCTCACGGGGTAGCGGGGGGCCCTACGAGCAGTACTTC. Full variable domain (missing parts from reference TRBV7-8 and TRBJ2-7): GAGVSQSPRYKVAKRGQDVALRCDPISGHVSLFWYQQALGQGPEFLTYFQNEAQLDKSGLPSDRFFAERPEGSVSTLKIQRTQQEDSAVYLCASSSRGSGGPYEQYFGPGTRLTVT.

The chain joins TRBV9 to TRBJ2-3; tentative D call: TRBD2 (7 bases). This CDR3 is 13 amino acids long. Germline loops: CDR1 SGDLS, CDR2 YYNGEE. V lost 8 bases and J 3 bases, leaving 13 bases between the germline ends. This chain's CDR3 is CASQGGATDTQYF. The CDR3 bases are TGTGCCAGTCAAGGGGGGGCAACAGATACGCAGTATTTT.

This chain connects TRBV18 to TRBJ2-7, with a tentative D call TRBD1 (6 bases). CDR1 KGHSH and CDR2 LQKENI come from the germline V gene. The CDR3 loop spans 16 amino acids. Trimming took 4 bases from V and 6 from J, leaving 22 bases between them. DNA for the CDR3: TGTGCCAGCTCACTGGGACCGACAGGACTCCAGGCCGAGCAGTACTTC. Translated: CASSLGPTGLQAEQYF.

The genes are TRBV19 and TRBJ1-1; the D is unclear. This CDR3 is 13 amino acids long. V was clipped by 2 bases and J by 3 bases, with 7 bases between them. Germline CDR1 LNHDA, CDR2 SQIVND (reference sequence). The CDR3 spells CASSIYGDTEAFF. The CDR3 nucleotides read TGTGCCAGTAGTATATACGGGGACACTGAAGCTTTCTTT.

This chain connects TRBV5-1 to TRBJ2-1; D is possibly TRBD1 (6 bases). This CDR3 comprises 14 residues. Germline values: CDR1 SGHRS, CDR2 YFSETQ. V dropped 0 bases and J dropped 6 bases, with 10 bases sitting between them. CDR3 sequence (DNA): TGCGCCAGCAGCTTGGGACAGGAAATCAATGAGCAGTTCTTC. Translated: CASSLGQEINEQFF. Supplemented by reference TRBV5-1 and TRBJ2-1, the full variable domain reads KAGVTQTPRYLIKTRGQQVTLSCSPISGHRSVSWYQQTPGQGLQFLFEYFSETQRNKGNFPGRFSGRQFSNSRSEMNVSTLELGDSALYLCASSLGQEINEQFFGPGTRLTVL.

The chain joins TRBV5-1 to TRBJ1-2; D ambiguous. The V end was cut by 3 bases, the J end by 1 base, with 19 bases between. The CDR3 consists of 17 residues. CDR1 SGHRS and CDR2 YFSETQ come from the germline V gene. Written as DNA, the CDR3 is TGCGCCAGCAGCTGGGGAGGAAGGTACGGAGATAACTATGGCTACACCTTC. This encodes CASSWGGRYGDNYGYTF.

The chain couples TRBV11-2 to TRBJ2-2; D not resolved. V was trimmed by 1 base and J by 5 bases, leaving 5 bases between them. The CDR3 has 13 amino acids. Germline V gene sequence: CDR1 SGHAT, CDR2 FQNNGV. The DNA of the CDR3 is TGTGCCAGCAGCTTAGTCTATACCGGGGAGCTGTTTTTT. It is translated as CASSLVYTGELFF.

The CDR3: CASSQIQGTFQETQYF. CDR3 sequence (DNA): TGCGCCAGCAGCCAGATACAGGGCACCTTCCAAGAGACCCAGTACTTC. The rearrangement uses TRBV5-1 and TRBJ2-5, with D possibly being TRBD1 (6 bases). Germline CDR1 is SGHRS and CDR2 is YFSETQ. Between the trimmed V and J ends, which lost 4 bases and 1 base, there was a span of 17 bases. The CDR3 spans 16 residues.

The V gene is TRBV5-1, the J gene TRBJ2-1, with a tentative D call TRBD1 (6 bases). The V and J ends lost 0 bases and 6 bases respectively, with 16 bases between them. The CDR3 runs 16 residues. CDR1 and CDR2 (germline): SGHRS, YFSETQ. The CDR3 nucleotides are TGCGCCAGCAGCTTGGGGGGGCTGGAGACAGCCAATGAGCAGTTCTTC. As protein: CASSLGGLETANEQFF.